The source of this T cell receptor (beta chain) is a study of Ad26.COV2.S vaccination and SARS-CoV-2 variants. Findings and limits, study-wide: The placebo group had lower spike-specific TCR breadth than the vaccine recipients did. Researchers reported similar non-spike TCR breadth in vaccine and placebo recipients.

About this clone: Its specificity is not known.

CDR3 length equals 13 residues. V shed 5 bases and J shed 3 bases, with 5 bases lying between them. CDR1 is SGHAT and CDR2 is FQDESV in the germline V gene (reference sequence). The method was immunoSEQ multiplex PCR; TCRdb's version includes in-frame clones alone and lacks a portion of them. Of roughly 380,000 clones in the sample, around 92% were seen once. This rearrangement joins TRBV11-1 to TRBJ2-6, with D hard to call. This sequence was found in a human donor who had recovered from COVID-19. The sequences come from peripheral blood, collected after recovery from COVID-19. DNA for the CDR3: TGTGCCAGCAGCCAAGGTGGGGCCAACGTCCTGACTTTC. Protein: CASSQGGANVLTF.